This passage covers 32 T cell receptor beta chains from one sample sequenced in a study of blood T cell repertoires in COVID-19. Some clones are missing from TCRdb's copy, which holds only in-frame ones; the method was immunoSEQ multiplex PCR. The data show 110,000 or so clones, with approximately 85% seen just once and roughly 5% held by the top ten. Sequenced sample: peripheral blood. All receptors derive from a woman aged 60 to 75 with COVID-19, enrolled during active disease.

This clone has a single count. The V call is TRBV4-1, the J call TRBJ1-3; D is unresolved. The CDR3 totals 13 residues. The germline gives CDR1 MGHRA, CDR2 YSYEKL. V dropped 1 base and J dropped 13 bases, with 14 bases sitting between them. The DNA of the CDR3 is TGCGCCAGCAGCCAAGTTGTGGCCAGTAAAATATATTTT. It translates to CASSQVVASKIYF.

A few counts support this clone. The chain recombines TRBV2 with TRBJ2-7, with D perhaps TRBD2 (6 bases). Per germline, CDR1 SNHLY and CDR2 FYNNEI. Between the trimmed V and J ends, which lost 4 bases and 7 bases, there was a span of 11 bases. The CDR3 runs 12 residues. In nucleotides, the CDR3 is TGTGCCAGCAGTGTATTCGGAGGGGAGCAGTACTTC. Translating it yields CASSVFGGEQYF.

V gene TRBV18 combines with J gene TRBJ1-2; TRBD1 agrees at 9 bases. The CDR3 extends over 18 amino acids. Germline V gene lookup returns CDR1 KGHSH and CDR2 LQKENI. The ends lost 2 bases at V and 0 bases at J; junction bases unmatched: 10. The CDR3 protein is CASSPYPRTGETNYGYTF. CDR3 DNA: TGTGCCAGCTCACCATACCCCAGGACAGGGGAAACTAACTATGGCTACACCTTC.

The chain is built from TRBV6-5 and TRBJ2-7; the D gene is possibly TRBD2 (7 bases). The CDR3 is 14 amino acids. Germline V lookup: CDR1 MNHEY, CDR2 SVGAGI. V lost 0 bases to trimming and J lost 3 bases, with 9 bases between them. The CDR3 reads CASSYSGGDYEQYF. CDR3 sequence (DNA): TGTGCCAGCAGTTACTCAGGGGGGGACTACGAGCAGTACTTC.

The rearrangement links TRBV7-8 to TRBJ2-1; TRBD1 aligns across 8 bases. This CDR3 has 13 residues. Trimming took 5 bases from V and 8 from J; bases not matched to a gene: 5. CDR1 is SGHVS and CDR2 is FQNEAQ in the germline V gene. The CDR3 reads CASSPPGQDEQFF. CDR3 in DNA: TGTGCCAGCAGCCCACCGGGACAGGATGAGCAGTTCTTC.

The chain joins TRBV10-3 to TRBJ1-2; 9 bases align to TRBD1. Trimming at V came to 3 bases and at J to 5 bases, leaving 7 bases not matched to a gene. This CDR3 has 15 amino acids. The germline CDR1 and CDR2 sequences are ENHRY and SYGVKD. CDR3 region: CAISDYTGGGYGYTF. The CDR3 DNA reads TGTGCCATCAGTGACTACACAGGGGGCGGATATGGCTACACCTTC.

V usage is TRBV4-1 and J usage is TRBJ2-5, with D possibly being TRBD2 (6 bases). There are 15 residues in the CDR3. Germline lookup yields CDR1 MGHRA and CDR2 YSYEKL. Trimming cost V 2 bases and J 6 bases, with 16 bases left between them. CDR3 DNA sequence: TGCGCCAGCAGCCAATCCTTGGACGGGGGAAAGACCCAGTACTTC. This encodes CASSQSLDGGKTQYF.

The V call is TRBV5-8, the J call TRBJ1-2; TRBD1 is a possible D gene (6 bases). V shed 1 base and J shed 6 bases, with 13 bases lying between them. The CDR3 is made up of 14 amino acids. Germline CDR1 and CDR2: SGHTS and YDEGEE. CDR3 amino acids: CASSLRFDRNGYTF. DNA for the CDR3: TGTGCCAGCAGCTTGAGGTTTGACAGGAATGGCTACACCTTC.

The CDR3 here is CASGQGPTPGELFF. The CDR3 bases are TGCGCCAGCGGACAGGGACCGACCCCCGGGGAGCTGTTTTTT. The chain recombines TRBV5-1 with TRBJ2-2; 8 bases match TRBD1. This CDR3 region has 14 residues. The V gene end was trimmed by 7 bases and the J gene end by 6 bases; junction bases not matched to a gene: 8. Germline V gene sequence: CDR1 SGHRS, CDR2 YFSETQ.

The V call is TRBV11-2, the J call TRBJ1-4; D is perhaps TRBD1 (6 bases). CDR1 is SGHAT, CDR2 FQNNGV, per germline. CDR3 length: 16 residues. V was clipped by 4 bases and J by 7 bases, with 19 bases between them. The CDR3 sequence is CASSSVNRVGSEKLFF. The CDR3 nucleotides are TGTGCCAGCAGCTCGGTTAACAGGGTTGGTAGTGAAAAACTGTTTTTT.

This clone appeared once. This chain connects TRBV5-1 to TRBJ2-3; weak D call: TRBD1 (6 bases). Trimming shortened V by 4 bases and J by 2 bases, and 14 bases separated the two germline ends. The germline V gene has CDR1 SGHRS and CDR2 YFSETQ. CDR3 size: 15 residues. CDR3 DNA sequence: TGCGCCAGCAGCCTCCCGGACAGCTACACAGATACGCAGTATTTT. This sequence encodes CASSLPDSYTDTQYF.

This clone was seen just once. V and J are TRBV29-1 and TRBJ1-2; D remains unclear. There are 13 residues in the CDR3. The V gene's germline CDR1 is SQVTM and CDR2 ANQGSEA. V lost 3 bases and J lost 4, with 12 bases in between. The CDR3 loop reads CSVDDPGSYGYTF. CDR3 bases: TGCAGCGTTGATGACCCGGGGAGCTATGGCTACACCTTC.

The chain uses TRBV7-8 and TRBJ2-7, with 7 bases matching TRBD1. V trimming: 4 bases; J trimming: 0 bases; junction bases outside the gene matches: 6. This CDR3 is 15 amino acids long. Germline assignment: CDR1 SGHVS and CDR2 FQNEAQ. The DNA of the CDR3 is TGTGCCAGCAGCTCACAGGGGCTGCACTCCTACGAGCAGTACTTC. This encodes CASSSQGLHSYEQYF.

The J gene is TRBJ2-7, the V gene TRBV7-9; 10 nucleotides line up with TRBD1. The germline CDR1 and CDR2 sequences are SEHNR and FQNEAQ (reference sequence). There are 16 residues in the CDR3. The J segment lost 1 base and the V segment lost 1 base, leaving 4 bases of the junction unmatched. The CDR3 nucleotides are TGTGCCAGCAGCTTAGGGGGGACAGGGGATTCCTACGAGCAGTACTTC. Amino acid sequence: CASSLGGTGDSYEQYF.

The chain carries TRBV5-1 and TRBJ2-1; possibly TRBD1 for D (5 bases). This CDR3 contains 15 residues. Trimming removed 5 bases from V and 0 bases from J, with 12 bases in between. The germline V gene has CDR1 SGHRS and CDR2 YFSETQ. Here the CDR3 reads CASSGLGDSYNEQFF. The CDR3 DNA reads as TGCGCCAGCAGTGGCCTAGGGGACTCCTACAATGAGCAGTTCTTC.

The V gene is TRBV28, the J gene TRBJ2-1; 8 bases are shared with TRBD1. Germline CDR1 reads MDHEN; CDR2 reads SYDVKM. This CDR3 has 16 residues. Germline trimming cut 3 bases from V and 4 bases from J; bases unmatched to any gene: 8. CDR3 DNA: TGTGCCAGCAGTTTCTCCGGGCAGGGGGCTTACAATGAGCAGTTCTTC. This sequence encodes CASSFSGQGAYNEQFF.

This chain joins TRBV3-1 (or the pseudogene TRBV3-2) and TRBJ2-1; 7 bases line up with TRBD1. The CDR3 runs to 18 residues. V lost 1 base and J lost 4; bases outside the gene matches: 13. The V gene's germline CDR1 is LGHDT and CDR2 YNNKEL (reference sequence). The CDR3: CASSQGMVMGDSYNEQFF. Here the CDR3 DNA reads TGTGCCAGCAGCCAAGGAATGGTTATGGGGGACAGTTACAATGAGCAGTTCTTC.

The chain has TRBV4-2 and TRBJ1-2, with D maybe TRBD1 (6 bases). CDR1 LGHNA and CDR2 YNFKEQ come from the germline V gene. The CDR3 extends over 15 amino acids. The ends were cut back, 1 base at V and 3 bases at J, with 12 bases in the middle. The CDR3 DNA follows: TGTGCCAGCAGCCAAGCAGCAGGGGCGGACTATGGCTACACCTTC. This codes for CASSQAAGADYGYTF.

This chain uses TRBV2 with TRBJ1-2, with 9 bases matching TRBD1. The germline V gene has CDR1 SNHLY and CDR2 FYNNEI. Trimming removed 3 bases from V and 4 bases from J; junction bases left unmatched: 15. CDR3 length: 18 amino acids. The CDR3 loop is CASSDTGTGRGPRYGYTF. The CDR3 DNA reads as TGTGCCAGCAGTGACACCGGGACAGGGAGAGGGCCCCGCTATGGCTACACCTTC.

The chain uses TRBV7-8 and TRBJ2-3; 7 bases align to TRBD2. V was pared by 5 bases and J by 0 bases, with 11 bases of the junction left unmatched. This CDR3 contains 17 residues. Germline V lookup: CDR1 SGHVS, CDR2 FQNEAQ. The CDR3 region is CASSPSPPGLSTDTQYF. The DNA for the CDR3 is TGTGCCAGCAGCCCCTCGCCTCCGGGACTAAGCACAGATACGCAGTATTTT.

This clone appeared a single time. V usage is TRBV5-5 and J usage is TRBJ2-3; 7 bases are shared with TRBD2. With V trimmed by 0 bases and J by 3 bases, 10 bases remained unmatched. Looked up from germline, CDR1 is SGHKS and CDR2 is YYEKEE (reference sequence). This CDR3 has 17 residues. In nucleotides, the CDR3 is TGTGCCAGCAGCTTGGCCATCCTGGGCGGGGGAACAGATACGCAGTATTTT. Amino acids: CASSLAILGGGTDTQYF.

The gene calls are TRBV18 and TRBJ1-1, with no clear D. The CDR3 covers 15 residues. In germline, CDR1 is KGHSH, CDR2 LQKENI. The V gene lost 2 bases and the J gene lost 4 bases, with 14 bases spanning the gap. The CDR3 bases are TGTGCCAGCTCACCAAGCGCCCAAGTGGGCACTGAAGCTTTCTTT. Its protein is CASSPSAQVGTEAFF.

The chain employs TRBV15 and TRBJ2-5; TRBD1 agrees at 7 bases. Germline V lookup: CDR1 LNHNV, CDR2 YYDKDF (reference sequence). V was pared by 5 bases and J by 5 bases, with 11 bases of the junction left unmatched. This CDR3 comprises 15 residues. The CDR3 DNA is TGTGCCACCAGCGATGGGACAGTAGTGTTCGAGACCCAGTACTTC. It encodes CATSDGTVVFETQYF.

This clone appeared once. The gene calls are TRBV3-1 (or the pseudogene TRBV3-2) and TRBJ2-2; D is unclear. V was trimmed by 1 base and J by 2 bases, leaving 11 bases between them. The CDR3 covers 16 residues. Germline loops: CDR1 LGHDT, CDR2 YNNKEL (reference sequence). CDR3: CASSQGLYRNTGELFF. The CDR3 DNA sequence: TGTGCCAGCAGCCAAGGGCTATACAGAAACACCGGGGAGCTGTTTTTT.

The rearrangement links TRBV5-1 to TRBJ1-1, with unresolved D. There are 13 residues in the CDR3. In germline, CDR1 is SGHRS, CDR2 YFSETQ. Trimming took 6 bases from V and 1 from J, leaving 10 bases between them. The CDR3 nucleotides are TGCGCCAGCACGGAGTACGGGAACACTGAAGCTTTCTTT. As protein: CASTEYGNTEAFF.

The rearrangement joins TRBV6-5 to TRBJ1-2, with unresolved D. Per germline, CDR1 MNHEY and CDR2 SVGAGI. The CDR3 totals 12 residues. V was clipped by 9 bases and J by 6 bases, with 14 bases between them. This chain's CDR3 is CASEEGKNGYTF. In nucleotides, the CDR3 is TGTGCCAGTGAGGAGGGAAAGAATGGCTACACCTTC.

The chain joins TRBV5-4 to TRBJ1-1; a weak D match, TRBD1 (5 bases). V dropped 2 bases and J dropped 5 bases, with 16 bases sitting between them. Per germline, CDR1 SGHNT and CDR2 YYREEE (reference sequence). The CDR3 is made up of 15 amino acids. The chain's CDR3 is CASSFRDGGRTEAFF. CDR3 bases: TGTGCCAGCAGCTTCCGGGACGGAGGGAGGACTGAAGCTTTCTTT.

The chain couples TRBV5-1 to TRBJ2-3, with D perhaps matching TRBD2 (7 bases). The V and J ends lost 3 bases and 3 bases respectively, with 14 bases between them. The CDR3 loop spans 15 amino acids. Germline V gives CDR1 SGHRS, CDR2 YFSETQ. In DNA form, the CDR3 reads TGCGCCAGCAGCTCCGGGGGGCAGAGGACAGATACGCAGTATTTT. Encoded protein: CASSSGGQRTDTQYF.

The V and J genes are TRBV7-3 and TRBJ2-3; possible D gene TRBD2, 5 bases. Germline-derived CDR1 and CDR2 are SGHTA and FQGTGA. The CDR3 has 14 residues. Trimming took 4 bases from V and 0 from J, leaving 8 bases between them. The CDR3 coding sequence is TGTGCCAGCAGCTCAGCGGTGAGCACAGATACGCAGTATTTT. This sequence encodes CASSSAVSTDTQYF. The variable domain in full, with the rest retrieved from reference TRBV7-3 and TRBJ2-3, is GAGVSQTPSNKVTEKGKYVELRCDPISGHTALYWYRQSLGQGPEFLIYFQGTGAADDSGLPNDRFFAVRPEGSVSTLKIQRTERGDSAVYLCASSSAVSTDTQYFGPGTRLTVL.

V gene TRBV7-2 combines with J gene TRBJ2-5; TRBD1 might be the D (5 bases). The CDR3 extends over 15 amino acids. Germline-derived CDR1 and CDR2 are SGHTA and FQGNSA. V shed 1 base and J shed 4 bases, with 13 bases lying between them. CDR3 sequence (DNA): TGTGCCAGCAGCTTAGATGAAGGGGTCTTAGAGACCCAGTACTTC. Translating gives CASSLDEGVLETQYF.

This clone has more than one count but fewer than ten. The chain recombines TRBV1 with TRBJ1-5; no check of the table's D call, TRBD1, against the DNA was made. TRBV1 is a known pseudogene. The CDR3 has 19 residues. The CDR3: CTSSQEGRGGQGYHQPQHF. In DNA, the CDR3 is TGCACCAGCAGCCAAGAAGGTCGTGGGGGACAGGGCTATCATCAGCCCCAGCATTTT.

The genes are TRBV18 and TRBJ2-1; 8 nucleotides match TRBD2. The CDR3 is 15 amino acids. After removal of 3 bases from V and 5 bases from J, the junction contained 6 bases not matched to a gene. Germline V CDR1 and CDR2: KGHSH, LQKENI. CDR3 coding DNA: TGTGCCAGCTCACCCACGCGGGGGGACCACAATGAGCAGTTCTTC. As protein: CASSPTRGDHNEQFF. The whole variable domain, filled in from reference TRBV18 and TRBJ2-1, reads NAGVMQNPRHLVRRRGQEARLRCSPMKGHSHVYWYRQLPEEGLKFMVYLQKENIIDESGMPKERFSAEFPKEGPSILRIQQVVRGDSAAYFCASSPTRGDHNEQFFGPGTRLTVL.